These T cell receptor beta chains were read from a single sample in a study of regulatory T cells in long-lasting Graves disease. TCRdb recomputed calls from the multiplex PCR reads with MiXCR, one row per CDR3 protein. The repertoire holds 500,000 to 800,000 distinct CDR3 sequences, with 25% to 35% as singletons. Sequenced material: peripheral blood mononuclear cells (PBMCs), taken when the disease was refractory, from a patient treated with antithyroid drugs. All receptors derive from a female donor with Graves disease. Each CDR3 is given with its conserved first and last residue. The order of the fields is CDR3 DNA, CDR3 protein, clone size, V gene, D gene, J gene. D genes are given only for firm matches. Only part of the rows carry a size: once, few, many, or a class if the clone is expanded.

DNA: TGCGCCAGCAGCTTGGCGACTACGAACTCTGAAGCTTTCTTT
CDR3: CASSLATTNSEAFF
size: few
V: TRBV5-1
D: -
J: TRBJ1-1

DNA: TGTGCCAGCAGTTCCCTGGTCGAGCGGGAGGGCCAGTACGAGCAGTACTTC
CDR3: CASSSLVEREGQYEQYF
size: many
V: TRBV28
D: TRBD2
J: TRBJ2-7

DNA: TGTGCCAGCAGCCCCCGGACAATACCTTCGGCAAAACTGTTTTTT
CDR3: CASSPRTIPSAKLFF
size: -
V: TRBV3-1
D: -
J: TRBJ1-4

DNA: TGTGCCAGCAGCCAAGCCCTACTAGCGGGAATCTACGAGCAGTACTTC
CDR3: CASSQALLAGIYEQYF
size: -
V: TRBV14
D: TRBD2
J: TRBJ2-7

DNA: TGTGCCAGCAGTTATGGTATTGGGGGCTCCTATAATTCACCCCTCCACTTT
CDR3: CASSYGIGGSYNSPLHF
size: few
V: TRBV6-2/TRBV6-3
D: -
J: TRBJ1-6

DNA: TGTGCCAGCAGTGAGCACCGGGACAGGGGGATGAACACTGAAGCTTTCTTT
CDR3: CASSEHRDRGMNTEAFF
size: -
V: TRBV2
D: TRBD1
J: TRBJ1-1

DNA: TGTGCCAGCAGTTTGTACAGGGCATGGGACACTGAAGCTTTCTTT
CDR3: CASSLYRAWDTEAFF
size: many
V: TRBV28
D: -
J: TRBJ1-1

DNA: TGTGCCAGCAGTGGCCTAGGACTCATAAATTCACCCCTCCACTTT
CDR3: CASSGLGLINSPLHF
size: -
V: TRBV12-3/TRBV12-4
D: -
J: TRBJ1-6

DNA: TGTGCCAGCAGCATTAGAGGACTAAACATTCAGTACTTC
CDR3: CASSIRGLNIQYF
size: -
V: TRBV28
D: -
J: TRBJ2-4

DNA: TGTGCCAGCAGCATGACAGGGATGAACACTGAAGCTTTCTTT
CDR3: CASSMTGMNTEAFF
size: many
V: TRBV11-3
D: TRBD1
J: TRBJ1-1

DNA: TGCGCCAGCAGCCAAGCGACAGGGGGCGGTGGGTACTTC
CDR3: CASSQATGGGGYF
size: -
V: TRBV4-1
D: TRBD1
J: TRBJ2-4

DNA: TGTGCCAGCAGCGTAGGCCAGGATTACCCTTCGGCTAACTATGGCTACACCTTC
CDR3: CASSVGQDYPSANYGYTF
size: -
V: TRBV9
D: -
J: TRBJ1-2

DNA: TGTGCCAGCTCGACAGGGGGACTCCTCCACTATGGCTACACCTTC
CDR3: CASSTGGLLHYGYTF
size: many
V: TRBV2
D: TRBD1
J: TRBJ1-2

DNA: TGCAGTGCTCAACCGACTAGCGGGAGACGGGAGACCCAGTACTTC
CDR3: CSAQPTSGRRETQYF
size: -
V: TRBV20-1
D: TRBD2
J: TRBJ2-5

DNA: TGTGCCAGCAGCTTTCGAGACGTGGGCTACGAGCAGTACTTC
CDR3: CASSFRDVGYEQYF
size: -
V: TRBV7-9
D: -
J: TRBJ2-7

DNA: TGTGCCATAGGTAGGGGGAACACTAACTATGGCTACACCTTC
CDR3: CAIGRGNTNYGYTF
size: once
V: TRBV10-3
D: -
J: TRBJ1-2

DNA: TGCGCCAGCAGCCCCGACAGGGGAACTGGCTACACCTTC
CDR3: CASSPDRGTGYTF
size: -
V: TRBV10-1
D: TRBD1
J: TRBJ1-2

DNA: TGTGCCAGCAGCCGTTGGGGCACCGGGGAGCTGTTTTTT
CDR3: CASSRWGTGELFF
size: few
V: TRBV3-1
D: -
J: TRBJ2-2

DNA: TGCGCCAGCAGCTTCCGGGGCTCAGACTCTGGAAACACCATATATTTT
CDR3: CASSFRGSDSGNTIYF
size: -
V: TRBV5-1
D: -
J: TRBJ1-3

DNA: TGTGCCAGCAGCAGGACAGGGAATAATGAAAAACTGTTTTTT
CDR3: CASSRTGNNEKLFF
size: few
V: TRBV2
D: TRBD1
J: TRBJ1-4

DNA: TGTGCCAGCAGTGACCCGGACAGGGAGATGAACACTGAAGCTTTCTTT
CDR3: CASSDPDREMNTEAFF
size: few
V: TRBV25-1
D: TRBD1
J: TRBJ1-1

DNA: TGCAGTGCTCGGACCCGACAGGGTCTATGGTATGGCTACACCTTC
CDR3: CSARTRQGLWYGYTF
size: few
V: TRBV20-1
D: TRBD1
J: TRBJ1-2

DNA: TGTGCCAGCAGTCGCAACAGGGGGTCGTCCGAGCAGTACTTC
CDR3: CASSRNRGSSEQYF
size: few
V: TRBV25-1
D: TRBD1
J: TRBJ2-7

DNA: TGCGCCAGCAGCCGACCGAACAGGGAAGTCAGAGACGGCTACACCTTC
CDR3: CASSRPNREVRDGYTF
size: few
V: TRBV5-1
D: -
J: TRBJ1-2

DNA: TGTGCCAGCAGTGAAAGAGTGGCGGCTGAAGCTTTCTTT
CDR3: CASSERVAAEAFF
size: medium-sized
V: TRBV2
D: -
J: TRBJ1-1

DNA: TGTGCCACCAGTTCCGGACTAAACTATGGCTACACCTTC
CDR3: CATSSGLNYGYTF
size: few
V: TRBV24-1
D: -
J: TRBJ1-2

DNA: TGTGCCAGCAGCTTATGGCGACAGGGGTACGAGCAGTACTTC
CDR3: CASSLWRQGYEQYF
size: -
V: TRBV11-2
D: TRBD1
J: TRBJ2-7

DNA: TGCAACGTTGATGGTACGGGAGGCTACGAGCAGTACTTC
CDR3: CNVDGTGGYEQYF
size: -
V: TRBV29-1
D: TRBD2
J: TRBJ2-7

DNA: TGTGCCAGTAGTATAGTCGCGGACACTGAAGCTTTCTTT
CDR3: CASSIVADTEAFF
size: few
V: TRBV19
D: -
J: TRBJ1-1

DNA: TGTGCCAGCAGTGACGGGTCCGAAAAACTGTTTTTT
CDR3: CASSDGSEKLFF
size: many
V: TRBV2
D: -
J: TRBJ1-4

DNA: TGTGTCAGCAGCTTGGGGGGAGCGCTGAACTATGGCTACACCTTC
CDR3: CVSSLGGALNYGYTF
size: -
V: TRBV7-2
D: -
J: TRBJ1-2

DNA: TGTGCCAGCAGTGTGGACAGGGGCAAATACGAGCAGTACTTC
CDR3: CASSVDRGKYEQYF
size: few
V: TRBV2
D: TRBD1
J: TRBJ2-7

DNA: TGCGCCAGCAGCTTAGAGTCAGGGGGCCGTGAAGCTTTCTTT
CDR3: CASSLESGGREAFF
size: few
V: TRBV5-1
D: TRBD1
J: TRBJ1-1

DNA: TGTGCCAGCAGTGAAGGTGGACAGAACCGAAACTATGGCTACACCTTC
CDR3: CASSEGGQNRNYGYTF
size: many
V: TRBV2
D: -
J: TRBJ1-2

DNA: TGTGCCAGCAGCGCCGGACAGGGGGCTGCCTACGAGCAGTACTTC
CDR3: CASSAGQGAAYEQYF
size: -
V: TRBV9
D: TRBD1
J: TRBJ2-7

DNA: TGCGCCAGCAGCTTGGGGGGGATTGGCGGGGCCAACGTCCTGACTTTC
CDR3: CASSLGGIGGANVLTF
size: few
V: TRBV5-1
D: -
J: TRBJ2-6

DNA: TGTGCCAGCAGTTTCGGACAGGGGGGGGATGGCACTGAAGCTTTCTTT
CDR3: CASSFGQGGDGTEAFF
size: many
V: TRBV28
D: TRBD1
J: TRBJ1-1

DNA: TGCGCCAGCAGCTCGGGACAGGGGGTACGGTACCAAGAGACCCAGTACTTC
CDR3: CASSSGQGVRYQETQYF
size: -
V: TRBV5-1
D: TRBD1
J: TRBJ2-5

DNA: TGTGCCAGCAGTAAAAACTACGAGCAGTACTTC
CDR3: CASSKNYEQYF
size: -
V: TRBV6-1
D: -
J: TRBJ2-7

DNA: TGTGCCAGCAGTTCCCGACAGGGAGGGGATTACGAGCAGTACTTC
CDR3: CASSSRQGGDYEQYF
size: -
V: TRBV27
D: -
J: TRBJ2-7

DNA: TGTGCCAGCAGGTACAGGGTAACGAACACTGAAGCTTTCTTT
CDR3: CASRYRVTNTEAFF
size: many
V: TRBV2
D: -
J: TRBJ1-1

DNA: TGTGCCAGCAGACTCCGGGACAGTGGAGGTCAGCCCCAGCATTTT
CDR3: CASRLRDSGGQPQHF
size: -
V: TRBV12-3/TRBV12-4
D: TRBD1
J: TRBJ1-5